This T cell receptor (beta chain) was sequenced during a study of blood T cell repertoires in COVID-19. Libraries were prepared by immunoSEQ multiplex PCR; TCRdb keeps only in-frame clonotypes and omits some of them. This table has around 190,000 clones, over 80% appearing once. Germline V lookup: CDR1 SGHTA, CDR2 FQGNSA. The CDR3 runs 15 residues. V lost 6 bases and J lost 10, with 22 bases in between. The genes are TRBV7-2 and TRBJ2-1, with D possibly being TRBD2 (7 bases). The clonotype originates from a woman aged 60-75 years with COVID-19, enrolled during active disease. The sequenced sample was peripheral blood. The CDR3 loop reads CASSFRGGGREEQFF. DNA for the CDR3: TGTGCCAGCAGTTTCCGTGGGGGCGGGAGAGAAGAGCAGTTCTTC.